This T cell receptor (beta chain) appears in the sequencing data of a study of T cells in Graves' hyperthyroidism and ophthalmopathy. With V trimmed by 9 bases and J by 5 bases, 12 bases remained unmatched. In germline, CDR1 is LNHDA, CDR2 SQIVND (reference sequence). The CDR3 totals 14 residues. A patient was excluded if there was uncontrolled infection, other autoimmune disease, pregnancy or lactation. Study outcomes and limitations: The majority of expanded thyroid clonotypes above 0.001 also appeared in blood.

A single count supports this clonotype. The antigen is unknown. Regions amplified from RNA transcripts were the TCR beta CDR3 regions. TCR CDR3 regions were first amplified by RT-PCR with HTBI primers. TCRdb re-derived calls from the multiplex PCR reads in MiXCR, one entry per CDR3 protein. Of fewer than 450,000 distinct CDR3 sequences listed, roughly 15% are singletons. The genes are TRBV19 and TRBJ2-7, with TRBD2 matching over 8 bases. This receptor was obtained from a young woman with Graves' hyperthyroidism that later progressed to Graves' ophthalmopathy. Material: blood. DNA for the CDR3: TGTGCCAGCGGGGGGGGCCAGGAGCCTCACGAGCAGTACTTC. Translating it yields CASGGGQEPHEQYF.